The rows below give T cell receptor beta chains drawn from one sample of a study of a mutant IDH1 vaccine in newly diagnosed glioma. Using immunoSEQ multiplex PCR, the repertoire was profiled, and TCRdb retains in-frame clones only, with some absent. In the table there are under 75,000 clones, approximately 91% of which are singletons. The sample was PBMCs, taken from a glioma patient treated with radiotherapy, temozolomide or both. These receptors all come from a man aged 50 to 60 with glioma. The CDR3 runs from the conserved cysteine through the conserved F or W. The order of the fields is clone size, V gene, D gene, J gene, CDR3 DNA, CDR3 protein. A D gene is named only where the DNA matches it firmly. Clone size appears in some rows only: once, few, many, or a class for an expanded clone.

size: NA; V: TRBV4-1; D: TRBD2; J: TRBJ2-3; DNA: TGCGCCAGCAGCCCCACCCCTGATATCCGACTAGCCCAAACTGACACAGATACGCAGTATTTT; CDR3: CASSPTPDIRLAQTDTDTQYF
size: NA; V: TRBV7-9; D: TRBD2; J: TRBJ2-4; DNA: TGTGCCAGCAGCTTACCTTGGAGGCTAGCGGGGGCCAAAAACATTCAGTACTTC; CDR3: CASSLPWRLAGAKNIQYF
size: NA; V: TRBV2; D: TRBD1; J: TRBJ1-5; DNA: TGTGCCAGCAGGACAGGGTCCAATCAGCCCCAGCATTTT; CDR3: CASRTGSNQPQHF
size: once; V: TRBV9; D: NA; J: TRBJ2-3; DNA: TGTGCCAGCAGCGCCGCTCGAGACCGGGGTACGCAGTATTTT; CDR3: CASSAARDRGTQYF
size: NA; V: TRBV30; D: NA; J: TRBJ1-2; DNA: TGTGCCTGGAGTTCGCCTGGCTGGGCCTTTAACTATGGCTACACCTTC; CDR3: CAWSSPGWAFNYGYTF
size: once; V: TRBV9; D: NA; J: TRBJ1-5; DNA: TGTGCCAGCAGCGTATCGTCGGGGGGAAATCAGCCCCAGCATTTT; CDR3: CASSVSSGGNQPQHF
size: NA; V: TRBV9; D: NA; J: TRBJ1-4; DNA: TGTGCCAGCAGCGTAGGTAGCTCGTTTAATGAAAAACTGTTTTTT; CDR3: CASSVGSSFNEKLFF
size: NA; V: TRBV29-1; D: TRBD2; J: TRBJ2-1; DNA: TGCAGCGTTGGACCCCGTTTGGGGGGGTTTAGCAATGAGCAGTTCTTC; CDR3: CSVGPRLGGFSNEQFF
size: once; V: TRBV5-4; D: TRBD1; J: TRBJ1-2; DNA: TGTGCCAGCAGCTGGACAGGGGGCAATGGCTACACCTTC; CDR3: CASSWTGGNGYTF
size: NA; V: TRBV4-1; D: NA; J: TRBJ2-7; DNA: TGCGCCAGCAGCAGCCCTGGGGGCAATACCCGCTACTACGAGCAGTACTTC; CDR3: CASSSPGGNTRYYEQYF
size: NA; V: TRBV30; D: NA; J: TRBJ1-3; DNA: TGTGCCTGGAGTGTACTCGCTTCTGGAAACACCATATATTTT; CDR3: CAWSVLASGNTIYF
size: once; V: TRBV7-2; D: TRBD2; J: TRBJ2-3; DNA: TGTGCCAGCAGCTTAGCGAGCGGGAGTCTGGATACGCAGTATTTT; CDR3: CASSLASGSLDTQYF
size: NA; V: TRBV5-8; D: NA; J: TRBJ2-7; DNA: TGTGCCAGCAGCCACGGACCCAGCGTTCCGAACGAGCAGTACTTC; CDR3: CASSHGPSVPNEQYF
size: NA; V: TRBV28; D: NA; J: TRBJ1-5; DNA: TGTGCCAGCGGGGGGGTTGGCCCGGGAGCCAATCAGCCCCAGCATTTT; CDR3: CASGGVGPGANQPQHF
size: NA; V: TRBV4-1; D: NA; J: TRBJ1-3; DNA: TGCGCCAGCAGCCGGTCTCTCCGACAGTCGGCAAGTCCTGGAAACACCATATATTTT; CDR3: CASSRSLRQSASPGNTIYF
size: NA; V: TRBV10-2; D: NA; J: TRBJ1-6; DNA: TGCGCCAGCAGTTCCCCTCCGCGTTCACCCCTCCACTTT; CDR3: CASSSPPRSPLHF
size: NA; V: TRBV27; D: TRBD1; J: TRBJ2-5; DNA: TGTGCCAGCAGTTTAGGGCCGACAGGGTCCCACGAGACCCAGTACTTC; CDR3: CASSLGPTGSHETQYF
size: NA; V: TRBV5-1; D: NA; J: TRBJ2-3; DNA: TGCGCCAGCAGCCCGAGCACAGATACGCAGTATTTT; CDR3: CASSPSTDTQYF
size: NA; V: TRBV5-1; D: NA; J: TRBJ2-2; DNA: TGCGCCAGCAGCTCCGGACAGAACACCGGGGAGCTGTTTTTT; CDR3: CASSSGQNTGELFF
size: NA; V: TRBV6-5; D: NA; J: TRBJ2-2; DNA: TGTGCCAGCAGTTCCAGGGGTACGGTCGGGGAGCTGTTTTTT; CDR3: CASSSRGTVGELFF
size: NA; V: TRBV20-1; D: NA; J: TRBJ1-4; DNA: TGCAGTGCTGGGGATGAAAAACTGTTTTTT; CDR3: CSAGDEKLFF
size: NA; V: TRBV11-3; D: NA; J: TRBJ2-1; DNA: TGTGCCAGCAGCTTGGGAGGGGGGTCCTACAATGAGCAGTTCTTC; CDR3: CASSLGGGSYNEQFF
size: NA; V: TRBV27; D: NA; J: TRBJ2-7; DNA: TGTGCCAGCAGTTGGAGGACGGACTACGAGCAGTACTTC; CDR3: CASSWRTDYEQYF
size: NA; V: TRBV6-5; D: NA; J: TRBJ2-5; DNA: TGTGCCAGCAATTTTGGGGGCTTCGGAGAGACCCAGTACTTC; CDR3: CASNFGGFGETQYF
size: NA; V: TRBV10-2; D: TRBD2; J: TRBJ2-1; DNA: TGCGCCAGCAGTGATAGCGGGCGGGGGTCCTACAATGAGCAGTTCTTC; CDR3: CASSDSGRGSYNEQFF
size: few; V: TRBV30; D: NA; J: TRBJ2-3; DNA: TGTGCCTGGAGTGCGGGGGACAGTAACACAGATACGCAGTATTTT; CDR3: CAWSAGDSNTDTQYF
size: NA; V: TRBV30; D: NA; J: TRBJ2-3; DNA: TGTGCCTGGAGTGTACGAGGGACGCAGTATTTT; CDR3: CAWSVRGTQYF
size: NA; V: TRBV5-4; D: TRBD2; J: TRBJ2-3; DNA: TGTGCCAGCAGCTCTAAGCGGGAGGGCCTTACAGATACGCAGTATTTT; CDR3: CASSSKREGLTDTQYF
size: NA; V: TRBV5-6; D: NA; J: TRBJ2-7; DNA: TGTGCCAGCAGCTGGCTGGAGAACTACGAGCAGTACTTC; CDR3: CASSWLENYEQYF
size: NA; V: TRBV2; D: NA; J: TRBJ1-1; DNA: TGTGCCAGCAGTGGCTTGAGTACTGAAGCTTTCTTT; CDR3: CASSGLSTEAFF
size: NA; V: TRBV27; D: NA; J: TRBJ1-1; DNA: TGTGCCAGCAGTCCGGGACTGAGGACCACTGAAGCTTTCTTT; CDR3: CASSPGLRTTEAFF
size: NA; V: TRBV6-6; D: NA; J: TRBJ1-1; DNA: TGTGCCAGCAGTTACTCTGGAGGGAACACTGAAGCTTTCTTT; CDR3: CASSYSGGNTEAFF
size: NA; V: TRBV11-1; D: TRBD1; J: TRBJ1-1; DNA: TGTGCCAGCAGCCACGACAGGGGGCGGACTGAAGCTTTCTTT; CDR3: CASSHDRGRTEAFF
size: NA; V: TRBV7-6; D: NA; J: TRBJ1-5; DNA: TGTGCCAGCAGCCCAAGGGAGGCTCAGCCCCAGCATTTT; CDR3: CASSPREAQPQHF
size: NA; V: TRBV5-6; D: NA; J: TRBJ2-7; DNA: TGTGCCAGCAGCACAGGACACTACGAGCAGTACTTC; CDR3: CASSTGHYEQYF
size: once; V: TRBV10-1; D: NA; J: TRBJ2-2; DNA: TGCGCCAGCAGGGGTTCAAGAAAAACCGGGGAGCTGTTTTTT; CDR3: CASRGSRKTGELFF
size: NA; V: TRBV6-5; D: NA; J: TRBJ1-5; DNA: TGTGCCAGCAGTCCCAGGACCTATAGCAATCAGCCCCAGCATTTT; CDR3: CASSPRTYSNQPQHF
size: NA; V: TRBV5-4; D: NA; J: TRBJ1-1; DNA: TGTGCCAGCAGCTTCTCACAGGGAAACACTGAAGCTTTCTTT; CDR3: CASSFSQGNTEAFF
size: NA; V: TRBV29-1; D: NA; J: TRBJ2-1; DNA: TGCAGCGTGGAATTGGATATGCGGTACAATGAGCAGTTCTTC; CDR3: CSVELDMRYNEQFF
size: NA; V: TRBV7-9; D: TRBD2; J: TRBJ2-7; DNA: TGTGCCAGCAGCTTACTAGCGGAGCACTACGAGCAGTACTTC; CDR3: CASSLLAEHYEQYF
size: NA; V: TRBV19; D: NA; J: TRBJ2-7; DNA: TGTGCCAGTAGTATGGGAGGGGGCTCCTACGAGCAGTACTTC; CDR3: CASSMGGGSYEQYF
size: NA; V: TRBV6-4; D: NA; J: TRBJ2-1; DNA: TGTGCCAGCAGTGCCTACGGGTGGGCCAACAATGAGCAGTTCTTC; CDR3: CASSAYGWANNEQFF
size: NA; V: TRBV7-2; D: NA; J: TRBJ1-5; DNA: TGTGCCAGCAGCTTAGGTAGGCATCAGCCCCAGCATTTT; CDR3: CASSLGRHQPQHF
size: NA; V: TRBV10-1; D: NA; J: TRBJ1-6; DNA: TGCGCCAGCAGTGACCTATCGGCTTCACCCCTCCACTTT; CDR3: CASSDLSASPLHF
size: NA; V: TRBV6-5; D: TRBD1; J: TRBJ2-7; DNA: TGTGCCAGCAGTCGGAGACAGGGGGGGTTAGTTCAGTACTTC; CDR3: CASSRRQGGLVQYF
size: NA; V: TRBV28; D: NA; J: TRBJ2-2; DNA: TGTGCCAGCAGTTTGGTGGGAAACACCGGGGAGCTGTTTTTT; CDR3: CASSLVGNTGELFF
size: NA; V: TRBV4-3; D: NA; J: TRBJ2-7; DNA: TGCGCCAGCAGCCCCGGAGTTTCCCCGGGCGAGCAGTACTTC; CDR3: CASSPGVSPGEQYF
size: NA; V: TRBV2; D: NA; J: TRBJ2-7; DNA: TGTGCCAGCAGTCCAGCGGTAGGGACCTTCTACGAGCAGTACTTC; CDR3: CASSPAVGTFYEQYF
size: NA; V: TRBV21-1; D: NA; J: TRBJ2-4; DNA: TGTGCCAGGAAGGATAGCGGTGTAAAAAACATTCAGTACTTC; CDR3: CARKDSGVKNIQYF
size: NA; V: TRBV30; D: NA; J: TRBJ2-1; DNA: TGTGCCTGGAGTCGGAGGGGAGGCTCCTACAATGAGCAGTTCTTC; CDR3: CAWSRRGGSYNEQFF
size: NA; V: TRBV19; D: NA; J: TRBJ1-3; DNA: TGTGCCAGTAACCCTCGTGACAGCTCTGGAAACACCATATATTTT; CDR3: CASNPRDSSGNTIYF
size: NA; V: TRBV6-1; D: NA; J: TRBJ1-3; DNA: TGTGCCAGCACCCTCCGGGGTAGGGCTGGAAACACCATATATTTT; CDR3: CASTLRGRAGNTIYF
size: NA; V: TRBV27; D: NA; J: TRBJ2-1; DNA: TGTGCCAGCAGCTACCTAGGGGTCAATGAGCAGTTCTTC; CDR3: CASSYLGVNEQFF
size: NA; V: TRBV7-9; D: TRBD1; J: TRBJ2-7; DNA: TGTGCCAGCAGCATCCCCGGACAGGGGAGGGGGCAGTACTTC; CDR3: CASSIPGQGRGQYF
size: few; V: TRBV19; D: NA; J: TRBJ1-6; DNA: TGTGCCAGTAGTATAGGGGGTAATAATTCACCCCTCCACTTT; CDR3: CASSIGGNNSPLHF
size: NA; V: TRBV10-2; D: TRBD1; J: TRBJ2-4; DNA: TGCGCCACGTACCCGGGACAGGGGAATCTATTGAAAAACATTCAGTACTTC; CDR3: CATYPGQGNLLKNIQYF